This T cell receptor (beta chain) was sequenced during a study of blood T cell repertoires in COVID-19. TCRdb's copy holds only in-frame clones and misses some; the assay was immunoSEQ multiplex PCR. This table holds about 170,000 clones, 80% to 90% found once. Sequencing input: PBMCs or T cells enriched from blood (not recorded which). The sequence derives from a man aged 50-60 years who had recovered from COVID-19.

CDR3 DNA sequence: TGTGCCTGGAGTGTACCGGCAGGGGGGCCGAACACCGGGGAGCTGTTTTTT. Its protein is CAWSVPAGGPNTGELFF. This chain connects TRBV30 to TRBJ2-2, with D possibly being TRBD1 (7 bases). Germline V CDR1 and CDR2: GTSNPN, SVGIG (reference sequence). V gave up 0 bases and J gave up 0 bases, with 14 bases separating them. CDR3 length equals 17 residues.